This TCR beta chain is from a study of cytomegalovirus exposure and HLA in healthy donors. Use of 60 Vbeta and 13 Jbeta primers characterized the PCR. Assay used: immunoSEQ multiplex PCR; TCRdb lists only in-frame clones, some missing. The sample consists of under 150,000 clones, about four fifths of them appearing once. V lost 3 bases and J 8 bases, leaving 16 bases between the germline ends. Looked up from germline, CDR1 is SGHTA and CDR2 is FQGNSA. The CDR3 sequence is 14 residues long. This clone was observed a single time. The chain recombines TRBV7-2 with TRBJ1-2, with D tentatively TRBD1 (5 bases). The specimen was PBMCs. This TCR derives from a man aged 18-30 years in good health and CMV-seronegative. CDR3 sequence: CASSFDRTLGGYTF. CDR3 coding DNA: TGTGCCAGCAGCTTCGACAGAACCTTGGGGGGCTACACCTTC.